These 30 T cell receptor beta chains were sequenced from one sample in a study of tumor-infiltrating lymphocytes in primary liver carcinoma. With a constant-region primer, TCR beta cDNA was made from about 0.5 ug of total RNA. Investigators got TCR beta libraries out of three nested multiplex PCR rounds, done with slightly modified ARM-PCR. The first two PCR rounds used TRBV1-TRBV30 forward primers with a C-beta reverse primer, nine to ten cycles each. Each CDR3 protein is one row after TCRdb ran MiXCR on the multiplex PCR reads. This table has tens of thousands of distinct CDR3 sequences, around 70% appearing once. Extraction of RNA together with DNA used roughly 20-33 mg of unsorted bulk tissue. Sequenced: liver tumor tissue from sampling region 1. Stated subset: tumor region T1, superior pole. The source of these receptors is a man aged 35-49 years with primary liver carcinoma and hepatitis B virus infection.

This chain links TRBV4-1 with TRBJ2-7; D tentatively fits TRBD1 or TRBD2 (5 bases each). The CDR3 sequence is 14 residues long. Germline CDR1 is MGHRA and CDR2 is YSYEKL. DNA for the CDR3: TGCATCAGCAGCCAAGAAATTCGGGACCTCGAGCAGTACTTC. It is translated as CISSQEIRDLEQYF.

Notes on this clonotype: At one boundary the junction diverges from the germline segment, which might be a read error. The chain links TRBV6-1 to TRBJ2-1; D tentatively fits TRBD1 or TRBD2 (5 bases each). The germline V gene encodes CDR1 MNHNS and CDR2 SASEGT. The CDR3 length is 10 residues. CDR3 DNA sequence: TGTGCTAGCAGTGGGACCCTCCAGTTCTTC. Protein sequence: CASSGTLQFF.

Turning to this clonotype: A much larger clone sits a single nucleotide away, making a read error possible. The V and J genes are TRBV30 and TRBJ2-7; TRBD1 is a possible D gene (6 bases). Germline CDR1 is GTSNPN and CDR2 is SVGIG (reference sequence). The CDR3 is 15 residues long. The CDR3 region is CTWSTGGAVSYEQYF. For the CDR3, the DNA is TGTACCTGGAGTACTGGGGGCGCGGTTAGCTACGAGCAGTACTTC.

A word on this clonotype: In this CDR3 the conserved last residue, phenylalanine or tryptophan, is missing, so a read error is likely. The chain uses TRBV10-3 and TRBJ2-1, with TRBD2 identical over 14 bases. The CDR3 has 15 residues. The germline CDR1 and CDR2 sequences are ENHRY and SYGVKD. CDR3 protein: CAIRTGTSGSNEQFV. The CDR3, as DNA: TGCGCCATCAGGACCGGGACTAGCGGGAGTAATGAGCAGTTCGTC.

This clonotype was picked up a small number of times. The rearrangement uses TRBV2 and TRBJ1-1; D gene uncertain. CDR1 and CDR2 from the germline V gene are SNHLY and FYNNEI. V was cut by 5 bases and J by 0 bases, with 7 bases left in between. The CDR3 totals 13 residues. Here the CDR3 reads CASSTEMNTEAFF. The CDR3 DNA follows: TGTGCCAGCAGTACAGAAATGAACACTGAAGCTTTCTTT.

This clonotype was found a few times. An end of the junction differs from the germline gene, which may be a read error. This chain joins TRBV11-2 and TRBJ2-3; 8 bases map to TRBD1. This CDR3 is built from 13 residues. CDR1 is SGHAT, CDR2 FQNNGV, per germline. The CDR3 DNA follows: TGTGCTAGCAGGACAGGGAACGTGGATATGCAGTATTTT. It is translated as CASRTGNVDMQYF.

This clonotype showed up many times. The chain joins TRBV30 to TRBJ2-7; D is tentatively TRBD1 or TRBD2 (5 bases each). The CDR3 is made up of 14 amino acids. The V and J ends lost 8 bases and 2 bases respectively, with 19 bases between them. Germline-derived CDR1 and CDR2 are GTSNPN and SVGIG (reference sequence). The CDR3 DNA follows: TGTGCCGGGGGACGGGGACGGTCGCCCTACGAGCAGTACTTC. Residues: CAGGRGRSPYEQYF.

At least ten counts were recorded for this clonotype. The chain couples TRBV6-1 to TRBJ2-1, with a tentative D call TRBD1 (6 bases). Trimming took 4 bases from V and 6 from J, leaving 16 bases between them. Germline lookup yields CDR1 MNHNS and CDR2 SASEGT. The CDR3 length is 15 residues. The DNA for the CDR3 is TGTGCCAGCAGTGTTCACAGGGCCCCTTCCAATGAGCAGTTCTTC. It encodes CASSVHRAPSNEQFF.

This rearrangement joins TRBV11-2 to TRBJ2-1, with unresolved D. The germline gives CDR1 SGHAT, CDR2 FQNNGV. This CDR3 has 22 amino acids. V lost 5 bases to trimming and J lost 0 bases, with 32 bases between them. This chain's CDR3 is CASSLSYRSPVKQLRSYNEQFF. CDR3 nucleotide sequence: TGTGCCAGCAGCCTATCCTACCGGAGTCCCGTGAAACAGCTTCGCTCCTACAATGAGCAGTTCTTC.

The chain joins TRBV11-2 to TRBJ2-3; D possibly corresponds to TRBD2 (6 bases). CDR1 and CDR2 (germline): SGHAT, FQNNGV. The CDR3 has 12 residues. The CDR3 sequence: CARGTGADTQYF. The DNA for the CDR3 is TGTGCTCGCGGGACCGGCGCAGATACGCAGTATTTT.

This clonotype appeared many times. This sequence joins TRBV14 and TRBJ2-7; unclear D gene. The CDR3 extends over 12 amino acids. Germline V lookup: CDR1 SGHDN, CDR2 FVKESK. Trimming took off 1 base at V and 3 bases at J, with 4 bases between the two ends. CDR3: CASSQGGYEQYF. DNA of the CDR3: TGTGCCAGCAGCCAAGGAGGCTACGAGCAGTACTTC.

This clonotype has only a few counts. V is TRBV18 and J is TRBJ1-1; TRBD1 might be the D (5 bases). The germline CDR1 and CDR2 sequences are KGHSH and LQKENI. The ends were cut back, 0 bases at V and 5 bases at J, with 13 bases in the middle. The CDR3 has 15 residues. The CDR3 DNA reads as TGTGCCAGCTCACCACCACCAGGGTTCATAACTGAAGCTTTCTTT. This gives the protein CASSPPPGFITEAFF.

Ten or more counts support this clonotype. The CDR3 region is CASSLDRNYEQYF. DNA of the CDR3: TGCGCCAGCAGCCTTGACAGGAACTACGAGCAGTACTTC. This chain connects TRBV4-1 to TRBJ2-7, with D possibly TRBD1 on 6 matching bases. Between the trimmed V and J ends, which lost 4 bases and 3 bases, there was a span of 10 bases. The CDR3 is 13 amino acids. The germline CDR1 and CDR2 sequences are MGHRA and YSYEKL.

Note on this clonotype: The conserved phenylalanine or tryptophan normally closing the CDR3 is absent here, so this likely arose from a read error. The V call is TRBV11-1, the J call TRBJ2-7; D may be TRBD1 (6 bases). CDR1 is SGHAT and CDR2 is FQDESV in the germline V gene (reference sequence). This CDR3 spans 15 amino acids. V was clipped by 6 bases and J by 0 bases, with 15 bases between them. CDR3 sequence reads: CASSFDGQYSYEQYL. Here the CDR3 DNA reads TGTGCCAGCAGTTTCGACGGACAGTACTCCTACGAGCAGTACTTA.

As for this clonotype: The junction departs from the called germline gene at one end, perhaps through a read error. The CDR3 is CSVDTSGGSRANVLSF. As DNA, the CDR3 is TGCAGCGTAGATACTAGCGGGGGCTCTAGGGCCAACGTCCTGAGTTTC. The chain has TRBV29-1 and TRBJ2-6, with 11 bases lining up with TRBD2. Per the germline V gene, CDR1 is SQVTM and CDR2 is ANQGSEA. The CDR3 spans 16 residues.

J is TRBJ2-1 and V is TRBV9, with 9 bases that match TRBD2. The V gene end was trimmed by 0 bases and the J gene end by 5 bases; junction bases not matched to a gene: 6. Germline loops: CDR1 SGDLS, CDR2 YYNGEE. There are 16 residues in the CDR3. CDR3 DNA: TGTGCCAGCAGCGTAGGGGGTAGCGGGGGTCACAATGAGCAGTTCTTC. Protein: CASSVGGSGGHNEQFF.

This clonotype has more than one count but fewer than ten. DNA of the CDR3: TGCAGCCTGACTAGCGGAAGAGAGCAGTTCTTC. Residues: CSLTSGREQFF. The chain joins TRBV20-1 to TRBJ2-1, with 9 bases identical to TRBD2. The V gene's germline CDR1 is DFQATT and CDR2 SNEGSKA (reference sequence). This CDR3 spans 11 amino acids.

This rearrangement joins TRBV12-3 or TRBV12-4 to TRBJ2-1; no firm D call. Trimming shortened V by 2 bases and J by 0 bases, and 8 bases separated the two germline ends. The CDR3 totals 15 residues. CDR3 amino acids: CASSLRASSYNEQFF. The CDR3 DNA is TGTGCCAGCAGTTTAAGAGCAAGCTCCTACAATGAGCAGTTCTTC.

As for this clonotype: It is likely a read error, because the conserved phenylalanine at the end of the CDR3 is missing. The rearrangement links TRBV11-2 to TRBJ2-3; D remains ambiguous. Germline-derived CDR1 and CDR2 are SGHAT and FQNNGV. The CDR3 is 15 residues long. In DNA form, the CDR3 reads TGTACCAGCAGCTTTCAGACTTCTAGCACAGATACGCAGTATATT. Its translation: CTSSFQTSSTDTQYI.

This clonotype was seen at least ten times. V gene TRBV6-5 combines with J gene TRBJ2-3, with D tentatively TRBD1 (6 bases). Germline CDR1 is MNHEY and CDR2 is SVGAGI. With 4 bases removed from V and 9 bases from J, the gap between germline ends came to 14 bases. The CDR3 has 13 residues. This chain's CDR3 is CASSSSEGETQYF. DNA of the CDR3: TGTGCCAGCAGTTCAAGCGAGGGGGAGACGCAGTATTTT.

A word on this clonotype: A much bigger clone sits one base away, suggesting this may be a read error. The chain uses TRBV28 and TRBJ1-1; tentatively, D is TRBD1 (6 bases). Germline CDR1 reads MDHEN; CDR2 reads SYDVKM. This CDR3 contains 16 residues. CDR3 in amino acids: CAISSPSTGDNTEAFF. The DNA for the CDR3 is TGTGCCATCAGTTCCCCCTCGACAGGAGATAACACTGAAGCTTTCTTT.

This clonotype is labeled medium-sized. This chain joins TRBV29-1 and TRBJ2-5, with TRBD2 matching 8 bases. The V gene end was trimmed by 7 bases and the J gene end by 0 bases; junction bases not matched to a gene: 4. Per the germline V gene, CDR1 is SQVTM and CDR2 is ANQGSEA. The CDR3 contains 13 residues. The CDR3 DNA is TGCAGCGCTTTTAGCGGGAACCAAGAGACCCAGTACTTC. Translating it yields CSAFSGNQETQYF.

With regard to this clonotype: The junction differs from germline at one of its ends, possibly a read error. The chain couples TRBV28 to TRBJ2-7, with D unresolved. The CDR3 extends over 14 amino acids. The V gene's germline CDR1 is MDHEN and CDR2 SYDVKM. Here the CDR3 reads CASSSVMTLYEHNF. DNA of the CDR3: TGTGCCAGCAGCTCGGTAATGACCCTCTACGAGCACAACTTC.

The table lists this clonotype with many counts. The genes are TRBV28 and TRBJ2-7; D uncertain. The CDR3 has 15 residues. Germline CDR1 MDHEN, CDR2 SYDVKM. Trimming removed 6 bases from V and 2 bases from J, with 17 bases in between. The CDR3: CASRSLAGRAYEQYF. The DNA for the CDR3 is TGTGCCAGCAGATCTCTCGCCGGTAGGGCCTACGAGCAGTACTTC.

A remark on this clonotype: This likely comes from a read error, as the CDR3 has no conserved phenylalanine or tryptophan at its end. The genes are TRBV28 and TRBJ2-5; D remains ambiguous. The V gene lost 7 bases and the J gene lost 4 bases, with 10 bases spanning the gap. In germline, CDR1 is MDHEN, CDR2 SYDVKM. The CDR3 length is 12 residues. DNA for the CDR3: TGTGCCAGCACTGTTCAGCTAGAGACCCAGTACTTA. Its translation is CASTVQLETQYL.

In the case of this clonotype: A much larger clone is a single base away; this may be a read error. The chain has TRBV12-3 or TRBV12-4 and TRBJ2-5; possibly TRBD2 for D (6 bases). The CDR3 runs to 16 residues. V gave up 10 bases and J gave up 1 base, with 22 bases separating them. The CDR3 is CATSTRGGGSQETQYF. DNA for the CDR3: TGTGCCACCTCGACCCGGGGCGGAGGGTCCCAAGAGACCCAGTACTTC.

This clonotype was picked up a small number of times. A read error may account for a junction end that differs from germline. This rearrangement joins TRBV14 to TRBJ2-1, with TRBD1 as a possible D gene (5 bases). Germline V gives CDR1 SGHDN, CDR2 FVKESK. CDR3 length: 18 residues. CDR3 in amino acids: CASSPFLDKVERYGEQFF. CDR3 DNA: TGTGCCAGCAGCCCCTTCCTGGACAAGGTGGAACGGTACGGTGAGCAGTTTTTC. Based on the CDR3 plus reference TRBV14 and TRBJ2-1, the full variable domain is EAGVTQFPSHSVIEKGQTVTLRCDPISGHDNLYWYRRVMGKEIKFLLHFVKESKQDESGMPNNRFLAERTGGTYSTLKVQPAELEDSGVYFCASSPFLDKVERYGEQFFGPGTRLTVL.

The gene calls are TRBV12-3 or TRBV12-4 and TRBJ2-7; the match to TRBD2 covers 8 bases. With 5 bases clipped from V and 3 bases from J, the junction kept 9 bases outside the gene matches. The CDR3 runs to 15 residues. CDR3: CASSPEAGVIYEQYF. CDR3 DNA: TGTGCCAGCAGTCCAGAAGCGGGAGTAATCTACGAGCAGTACTTC.

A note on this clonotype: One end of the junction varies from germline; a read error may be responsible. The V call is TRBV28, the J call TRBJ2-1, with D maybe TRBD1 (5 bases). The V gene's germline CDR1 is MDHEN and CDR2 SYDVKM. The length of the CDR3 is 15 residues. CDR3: CASRLWGGSYNEQFF. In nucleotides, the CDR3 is TGTGCCAGCAGGTTATGGGGCGGATCCTACAACGAGCAGTTCTTC.

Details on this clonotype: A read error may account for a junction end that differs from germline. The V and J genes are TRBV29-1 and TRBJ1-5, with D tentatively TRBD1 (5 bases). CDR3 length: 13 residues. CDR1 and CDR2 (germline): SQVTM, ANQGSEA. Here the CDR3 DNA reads TGCATCGTTCTGGACAATTACAATCAGGCCCAGCATTTT. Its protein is CIVLDNYNQAQHF.